The next 22 T cell receptor beta chains were all read from a single sample in a study of T cell repertoires in cytomegalovirus infection. These receptors have no known antigen. In TCRdb, the reads were re-called with MiXCR into one record per CDR3 protein. The sample has about 890,000 distinct CDR3 sequences; roughly 30% are singletons. The source was cultured CD8+ T cells from PBMCs, collected from culture after CMV antigen stimulation. These receptors all stem from a human donor in good health (CMV status not recorded). Some clones in this sample may be carry-over from other donors' samples.

The chain has TRBV12-5 and TRBJ2-2; 9 nucleotides line up with TRBD2. Losses at the gene ends were 4 bases for V and 6 bases for J; bases not matched to a gene: 6. The germline V gene encodes CDR1 LGHNT and CDR2 FRNRAP. CDR3 size: 15 residues. The CDR3, as DNA: TGTGCTAGTGGTTCTGGGACTAGCCCGTCCGGGGAGCTGTTTTTT. This sequence encodes CASGSGTSPSGELFF.

V usage is TRBV27 and J usage is TRBJ2-7, with a possible D match to TRBD2 (6 bases). Germline CDR1 MNHEY, CDR2 SMNVEV (reference sequence). Trimming stripped 6 bases from V and 7 bases from J, with 10 bases between. The CDR3 spans 11 residues. Here the CDR3 DNA reads TGTGCCAGCAGGAGTGCGGGGGAGCAGTACTTC. Protein: CASRSAGEQYF.

The chain is built from TRBV9 and TRBJ1-1, with D unclear. Deletions cut 0 bases from V and 1 base from J, with 7 bases between. The germline gives CDR1 SGDLS, CDR2 YYNGEE. CDR3 length equals 14 residues. DNA for the CDR3: TGTGCCAGCAGCGTAGGTTGGGGGAACACTGAAGCTTTCTTT. It is translated as CASSVGWGNTEAFF.

This clonotype was detected a few times. V is TRBV11-2 and J is TRBJ1-2; 8 nucleotides agree with TRBD1. Germline CDR1 is SGHAT and CDR2 is FQNNGV. Trimming removed 7 bases from V and 4 bases from J; junction bases left unmatched: 8. CDR3 length equals 14 residues. The CDR3 region has the DNA TGTGCCAGCACCCCCTCAGGGGGCGTCTATGGCTACACCTTC. Protein: CASTPSGGVYGYTF.

On this clonotype itself: This may stem from a read error, because a much larger clone lies one nucleotide away. This chain links TRBV6-1 with TRBJ1-1; no clear D. Trimming removed 3 bases at V and 0 bases at J, with 8 bases between. This CDR3 spans 14 amino acids. Germline CDR1 reads MNHNS; CDR2 reads SASEGT. Here the CDR3 reads CASSDTRMNTEAFF. The CDR3 DNA follows: TGTGCCAGCAGTGATACCCGGATGAACACTGAAGCTTTCTTT.

The chain carries TRBV7-3 and TRBJ1-1, with a weak D call TRBD1 (5 bases). Germline assignment: CDR1 SGHTA and CDR2 FQGTGA. CDR3 length: 16 residues. V was pared by 5 bases and J by 3 bases, with 19 bases between. CDR3 region: CASSPTSGGRHTEAFF. CDR3 nucleotides: TGTGCCAGCAGCCCAACGAGTGGGGGGAGGCACACTGAAGCTTTCTTT.

This clonotype was counted a few times. A read error may produce the germline difference seen at one junction end. V and J are TRBV7-9 and TRBJ1-1; D may be TRBD1 (5 bases). CDR3 length equals 12 residues. Germline V gene lookup returns CDR1 SEHNR and CDR2 FQNEAQ (reference sequence). CDR3: CASSLGDSAQGF. For the CDR3, the DNA is TGTGCCAGCAGCTTAGGCGACAGCGCTCAAGGCTTT.

This clonotype was observed many times. This chain uses TRBV24-1 with TRBJ2-3; weak D call: TRBD2 (5 bases). Trimming cost V 10 bases and J 1 base, with 14 bases left between them. CDR3 length: 14 amino acids. Germline-derived CDR1 and CDR2 are KGHDR and SFDVKD. CDR3 in DNA: TGTGCCACTAGCGACACCTACCGCACAGATACGCAGTATTTT. Encoded protein: CATSDTYRTDTQYF.

The chain carries TRBV5-1 and TRBJ2-6; D uncertain. Trimming stripped 2 bases from V and 0 bases from J, with 15 bases between. Germline CDR1 is SGHRS and CDR2 is YFSETQ. The CDR3 is 18 residues long. The CDR3 loop is CASSLLRDNYSGANVLTF. In DNA form, the CDR3 reads TGCGCCAGCAGCTTATTAAGGGATAATTACTCTGGGGCCAACGTCCTGACTTTC.

The CDR3 nucleotides are TGTGCCAGCAGTTACTCGACAGGCTCGGATGGCTACACCTTC. Protein: CASSYSTGSDGYTF. This chain uses TRBV6-8 with TRBJ1-2, with TRBD1 as a possible D gene (6 bases). Trimming removed 0 bases from V and 6 bases from J, with 11 bases in between. Germline CDR1 and CDR2: MNHGY and SAAAGT. The CDR3 has 14 amino acids.

The chain links TRBV10-3 to TRBJ2-7; 11 positions agree with TRBD1. CDR1 ENHRY and CDR2 SYGVKD come from the germline V gene. The CDR3 spans 15 residues. The junction had 13 bases not matched to a gene; V was cut back by 8 bases and J by 7 bases. CDR3 bases: TGTGCCATCGGTACAAAGGACAGGGGGCGAGGGGAGCAGTACTTC. It translates to CAIGTKDRGRGEQYF.

There are many counts of this clonotype. V usage is TRBV20-1 and J usage is TRBJ2-1; 10 bases fit TRBD2. J was trimmed by 0 bases and V by 4 bases; bases with no gene match: 6. This CDR3 is built from 16 residues. From germline, CDR1 is DFQATT and CDR2 SNEGSKA (reference sequence). CDR3 nucleotides: TGCAGTGCTATGACTAGCGGGCAAGGCTCCTACAATGAGCAGTTCTTC. Translated, it gives CSAMTSGQGSYNEQFF.

This clonotype was observed at least ten times. The chain joins TRBV10-3 to TRBJ2-5; D is unclear. From germline, CDR1 is ENHRY and CDR2 SYGVKD. V lost 1 base and J lost 3, with 15 bases in between. The CDR3 covers 16 residues. The CDR3 DNA follows: TGTGCCATCAGTGAGTGGAGTTCGTTCCATAAAGAGACCCAGTACTTC. Residues: CAISEWSSFHKETQYF.

A word on this clonotype: The conserved final phenylalanine or tryptophan is absent from the CDR3, which likely points to a read error. V and J are TRBV10-2 and TRBJ1-4; the match to TRBD1 covers 7 bases. After removal of 5 bases from V and 7 bases from J, the junction contained 19 bases not matched to a gene. Germline loops: CDR1 WSHSY, CDR2 SAAADI. The CDR3 loop spans 18 amino acids. The CDR3 loop is CASSPTLRDRVSGEKLFS. CDR3 nucleotides: TGCGCCAGCAGTCCGACCCTTCGAGACAGGGTTAGCGGTGAAAAACTGTTTTCT.

In the case of this clonotype: A read error may be the cause here, since a much bigger clone is one base away. The chain joins TRBV7-8 to TRBJ1-1; 7 nucleotides line up with TRBD1. Germline loops: CDR1 SGHVS, CDR2 FQNEAQ. This CDR3 spans 14 amino acids. The CDR3 spells CANSRGTANTEAFF. The DNA for the CDR3 is TGTGCCAACAGCAGAGGGACAGCAAACACTGAAGCTTTCTTT.

The chain uses TRBV7-6 and TRBJ1-4; TRBD1 matches at 9 bases. The CDR3 runs to 16 residues. The V gene end was trimmed by 5 bases and the J gene end by 5 bases; junction bases not matched to a gene: 9. CDR1 and CDR2 (germline): SGHVS, FNYEAQ. The CDR3 DNA reads TGTGCCAGCAGCAGAGGACAGGGGCTTCGAAATGAAAAACTGTTTTTT. It is translated as CASSRGQGLRNEKLFF.

Concerning this clonotype: A much larger clone lies one base from this, so it may be a read error. The CDR3 reads CASSVAGGFSGNTIYF. DNA of the CDR3: TGTGCCAGCAGCGTCGCCGGGGGCTTTTCTGGAAACACCATATATTTT. The genes are TRBV7-2 and TRBJ1-3; D perhaps matches TRBD1 (6 bases). V was trimmed by 5 bases and J by 1 base, leaving 15 bases between them. CDR1 SGHTA and CDR2 FQGNSA come from the germline V gene. The CDR3 extends over 16 amino acids. Supplemented by reference TRBV7-2 and TRBJ1-3, the full variable domain reads GAGVSQSPSNKVTEKGKDVELRCDPISGHTALYWYRQSLGQGLEFLIYFQGNSAPDKSGLPSDRFSAERTGGSVSTLTIQRTQQEDSAVYLCASSVAGGFSGNTIYFGEGSWLTVV.

This clonotype has only a few counts. This sequence joins TRBV7-9 and TRBJ1-1; maybe TRBD1 (6 bases). The V gene lost 7 bases and the J gene lost 4 bases, with 13 bases spanning the gap. This CDR3 contains 13 residues. The V gene's germline CDR1 is SEHNR and CDR2 FQNEAQ (reference sequence). The CDR3 spells CASKPPGATEAFF. The CDR3 nucleotides read TGTGCCAGCAAGCCCCCAGGGGCCACTGAAGCTTTCTTT.

The V and J genes are TRBV7-6 and TRBJ2-1, with 8 positions matching TRBD1. Germline V gives CDR1 SGHVS, CDR2 FNYEAQ. The V segment lost 5 bases and the J segment 6 bases; nucleotides outside the gene matches: 18. This CDR3 contains 18 residues. The CDR3 reads CASSLLGAGTGRGNEQFF. CDR3 DNA sequence: TGTGCCAGCAGCCTATTAGGGGCCGGGACAGGTAGGGGCAATGAGCAGTTCTTC.

The V gene is TRBV2, the J gene TRBJ1-1; D gene unclear. This CDR3 spans 14 amino acids. The ends were cut back, 7 bases at V and 1 base at J, with 13 bases in the middle. Germline CDR1 and CDR2: SNHLY and FYNNEI. CDR3 sequence: CASISDGPNTEAFF. DNA for the CDR3: TGTGCCAGCATTTCCGACGGCCCGAACACTGAAGCTTTCTTT.

The chain has TRBV5-1 and TRBJ1-1; D may be TRBD1 (5 bases). The CDR3 loop spans 15 amino acids. CDR1 and CDR2 from the germline V gene are SGHRS and YFSETQ. V was shortened by 0 bases and J by 1 base, with 10 bases between the two germline ends. CDR3 sequence: CASSLDPGSNTEAFF. CDR3 in DNA: TGCGCCAGCAGCTTGGACCCAGGGTCGAACACTGAAGCTTTCTTT.

The V call is TRBV27, the J call TRBJ2-1, with 7 bases aligning to TRBD1. The CDR3 loop spans 14 amino acids. Germline-derived CDR1 and CDR2 are MNHEY and SMNVEV (reference sequence). The trim removed 6 bases at V and 4 bases at J, leaving 6 bases unmatched. The CDR3 DNA is TGTGCCAGCAGGAAGGGGGCGGAATACAATGAGCAGTTCTTC. This translates into CASRKGAEYNEQFF.